Below, 30 T cell receptor beta chains from the same sample are listed, as sequenced in a study of beta chain features in type 1 diabetes. Every bit of the isolated RNA underwent reverse transcription, so sequencing read expressed TCRB transcripts. TCRdb keeps only in-frame clones here, not all; method: immunoSEQ multiplex PCR. The repertoire holds around 500,000 clones, over 9.5% seen once, with over 0.04% in the top ten. Sequenced input: naive CD4+ T cells from blood. The receptors were sampled from a woman aged 18-35 years in good health.

This rearrangement joins TRBV9 to TRBJ2-5, with TRBD2 matching 7 bases. Germline CDR1 and CDR2: SGDLS and YYNGEE. With V trimmed by 3 bases and J by 2 bases, 4 bases remained unmatched. The CDR3 length is 14 residues. The CDR3: CASSGDYPQETQYF. The CDR3 DNA reads TGTGCCAGCAGCGGGGACTATCCACAAGAGACCCAGTACTTC. The full variable domain, in which reference TRBV9 and TRBJ2-5 provide the parts outside the CDR3, is DSGVTQTPKHLITATGQRVTLRCSPRSGDLSVYWYQQSLDQGLQFLIQYYNGEERAKGNILERFSAQQFPDLHSELNLSSLELGDSALYFCASSGDYPQETQYFGPGTRLLVL.

As concerns this clone: The junction and the germline gene differ at one end; a read error may be behind it. The V call is TRBV7-7, the J call TRBJ2-1; 9 nucleotides line up with TRBD2. The CDR3 loop spans 14 amino acids. The germline V gene has CDR1 SSHAT and CDR2 FNYEAQ (reference sequence). CDR3 nucleotide sequence: TGTGCTAGCAGCCCCGGGACTAGCTCCAATGAGCAGTTCTTC. Translating it yields CASSPGTSSNEQFF.

This clone appeared a few times. V and J are TRBV4-3 and TRBJ1-2; TRBD1 is a possible D gene (5 bases). Per germline, CDR1 LGHNA and CDR2 YSLEER. CDR3 size: 15 residues. The ends were cut back, 1 base at V and 4 bases at J, with 13 bases in the middle. The DNA for the CDR3 is TGCGCCAGCAGCCAAGCTTCGGGGGTAGGCTATGGCTACACCTTC. Translated, it gives CASSQASGVGYGYTF.

V gene TRBV19 combines with J gene TRBJ2-4; maybe TRBD2 (5 bases). The V gene's germline CDR1 is LNHDA and CDR2 SQIVND (reference sequence). Trimming cost V 3 bases and J 0 bases, with 15 bases left between them. The CDR3 length is 17 residues. CDR3 DNA: TGTGCCAGTAGTATCATATCGGGATCCCCAGCCAAAAACATTCAGTACTTC. It codes for CASSIISGSPAKNIQYF.

This rearrangement joins TRBV7-9 to TRBJ1-2; D is undetermined. Germline values: CDR1 SEHNR, CDR2 FQNEAQ (reference sequence). Trimming left V 5 bases short and J 2 bases short, with 12 bases between. The CDR3 extends over 14 amino acids. The CDR3 here is CASSRKDWNYGYTF. In nucleotides, the CDR3 is TGTGCCAGCAGCCGAAAGGACTGGAACTATGGCTACACCTTC.

This clone came up a few times. V usage is TRBV7-9 and J usage is TRBJ1-1, with D possibly being TRBD1 (6 bases). The germline V gene has CDR1 SEHNR and CDR2 FQNEAQ (reference sequence). The V end lost 6 bases, the J end lost 6 bases, and 8 bases lay between the germline ends. The CDR3 spans 11 residues. The CDR3 protein is CASSGQSEAFF. In DNA form, the CDR3 reads TGTGCCAGCAGTGGACAGTCTGAAGCTTTCTTT.

The chain has TRBV5-1 and TRBJ2-7; TRBD1 or TRBD2 may be the D gene (7 bases each). CDR3 length: 15 amino acids. Deletions cut 4 bases from V and 2 bases from J, with 16 bases between. CDR1 SGHRS and CDR2 YFSETQ come from the germline V gene. This CDR3 is CASSRGTAGTYEQYF. CDR3 sequence (DNA): TGCGCCAGCAGCCGGGGGACAGCGGGGACCTACGAGCAGTACTTC.

The chain joins TRBV9 to TRBJ2-7; D not resolved. The ends were cut back, 4 bases at V and 0 bases at J, with 8 bases in the middle. Germline CDR1 and CDR2: SGDLS and YYNGEE. The CDR3 is 13 amino acids. CDR3 DNA sequence: TGTGCCAGCAGCTCGGCTTTCTCCTACGAGCAGTACTTC. Translated: CASSSAFSYEQYF.

V gene TRBV7-2 combines with J gene TRBJ2-3; D is perhaps TRBD2 (5 bases). V was pared by 7 bases and J by 0 bases, with 11 bases between. The V gene's germline CDR1 is SGHTA and CDR2 FQGNSA. The CDR3 length is 14 residues. Here the CDR3 reads CASTARGSTDTQYF. CDR3 bases: TGTGCCAGCACCGCGCGCGGGAGCACAGATACGCAGTATTTT.

This clone was seen many times. The gene calls are TRBV29-1 and TRBJ2-1, with D possibly being TRBD1 (6 bases). The CDR3 extends over 11 amino acids. Per the germline V gene, CDR1 is SQVTM and CDR2 is ANQGSEA. V lost 5 bases and J 7 bases, leaving 9 bases between the germline ends. Here the CDR3 reads CSVSQGNEQFF. The CDR3 coding sequence is TGCAGCGTTTCGCAGGGGAATGAGCAGTTCTTC.

This chain uses TRBV7-2 with TRBJ2-7; 9 positions match TRBD2. Looked up from germline, CDR1 is SGHTA and CDR2 is FQGNSA. This CDR3 has 14 residues. The trim removed 9 bases at V and 3 bases at J, leaving 9 bases unmatched. In nucleotides, the CDR3 is TGTGCCAGTACGGCGCTAGCGGGAAACTACGAGCAGTACTTC. This sequence encodes CASTALAGNYEQYF.

The genes are TRBV10-3 and TRBJ2-5, with D unresolved. Trimming took off 5 bases at V and 1 base at J, with 11 bases between the two ends. The CDR3 sequence is 14 residues long. The germline V gene has CDR1 ENHRY and CDR2 SYGVKD. CDR3 in amino acids: CAISSGRVQETQYF. CDR3 in DNA: TGTGCCATCAGTTCCGGACGAGTCCAAGAGACCCAGTACTTC.

The chain links TRBV2 to TRBJ2-2; no clear D gene. V lost 2 bases, J lost 1 base, and 8 bases lay in between. The CDR3 consists of 15 residues. The germline V gene encodes CDR1 SNHLY and CDR2 FYNNEI. The CDR3 region has the DNA TGTGCCAGCAGTGAATCGAACGTGAACACCGGGGAGCTGTTTTTT. It specifies CASSESNVNTGELFF.

Only a few counts were recorded for this clone. The chain couples TRBV7-3 to TRBJ2-1; D gene unclear. Looked up from germline, CDR1 is SGHTA and CDR2 is FQGTGA. Trimming removed 1 base from V and 8 bases from J, with 6 bases in between. The CDR3 is 12 residues long. The CDR3 DNA is TGTGCCAGCAGCTTAAGTTATGATGAGCAGTTCTTC. Protein: CASSLSYDEQFF.

The genes are TRBV4-3 and TRBJ2-1, with 8 bases lining up with TRBD1. CDR3 length: 17 residues. CDR1 is LGHNA and CDR2 is YSLEER in the germline V gene. The ends lost 5 bases at V and 1 base at J; junction bases unmatched: 10. The CDR3 DNA reads as TGCGCCAGCAGCGCCTTGACAGGGGCGGGGTCCTACAATGAGCAGTTCTTC. Amino acid sequence: CASSALTGAGSYNEQFF.

This clone was counted a few times. CDR3 sequence: CATSRAGTLSNQPQHF. DNA of the CDR3: TGTGCCACCAGCAGGGCCGGGACACTTAGCAATCAGCCCCAGCATTTT. The chain links TRBV15 to TRBJ1-5; D may be TRBD1 (6 bases). Germline-derived CDR1 and CDR2 are LNHNV and YYDKDF (reference sequence). V lost 3 bases to trimming and J lost 0 bases, with 12 bases between them. The CDR3 has 16 amino acids.

The genes are TRBV30 and TRBJ2-1; the D call may be TRBD1 or TRBD2 (5 bases each). Germline V gives CDR1 GTSNPN, CDR2 SVGIG (reference sequence). V dropped 0 bases and J dropped 0 bases, with 15 bases sitting between them. This CDR3 has 17 residues. The CDR3 nucleotides read TGTGCCTGGAGTGTACTACGAACTGGGGGCTCCTACAATGAGCAGTTCTTC. This gives the protein CAWSVLRTGGSYNEQFF.

Details on this clone: The sample contains more than one DNA sequence encoding this CDR3. The chain joins TRBV29-1 to TRBJ2-2, with D uncertain. Per the germline V gene, CDR1 is SQVTM and CDR2 is ANQGSEA. Deletions cut 7 bases from V and 3 bases from J, with 15 bases between. The CDR3 is made up of 14 amino acids. CDR3 DNA: TGCAGCGCTAAACCCCGAAGAGACACCGGGGAGCTGTTTTTT. It yields the protein CSAKPRRDTGELFF.

This sequence joins TRBV18 and TRBJ2-1; 7 bases agree with TRBD2. Germline V CDR1 and CDR2: KGHSH, LQKENI. This CDR3 contains 13 residues. J gave up 8 bases and V 3 bases, and 4 bases lay outside the gene matches. The CDR3 DNA reads as TGTGCCAGCTCACCGACTAGCTCCGATGAGCAGTTCTTC. As protein: CASSPTSSDEQFF.

This clone was counted only a few times. The chain is built from TRBV30 and TRBJ1-2; 8 bases align to TRBD1. The CDR3 totals 15 residues. J gave up 0 bases and V 3 bases, and 6 bases lay outside the gene matches. CDR1 and CDR2 from the germline V gene are GTSNPN and SVGIG (reference sequence). This CDR3 reads CAWRRQGHPNYGYTF. Written as DNA, the CDR3 is TGTGCCTGGAGAAGACAGGGGCATCCTAACTATGGCTACACCTTC.

This clone was counted only a few times. The gene calls are TRBV14 and TRBJ2-7; D could derive from TRBD1 or TRBD2 (5 bases each). The CDR3 is 14 residues long. Looked up from germline, CDR1 is SGHDN and CDR2 is FVKESK. The ends were cut back, 2 bases at V and 0 bases at J, with 8 bases in the middle. For the CDR3, the DNA is TGTGCCAGCAGCCAACGGGGCTACTCCTACGAGCAGTACGTC. It is translated as CASSQRGYSYEQYV.

In this sample, this clone turned up a few times. The V call is TRBV9, the J call TRBJ2-5; 9 bases agree with TRBD2. The CDR3 sequence is 16 residues long. V trimming: 0 bases; J trimming: 3 bases; junction bases outside the gene matches: 6. Germline V gives CDR1 SGDLS, CDR2 YYNGEE. The CDR3 region is CASSVGSSGVEETQYF. Written as DNA, the CDR3 is TGTGCCAGCAGCGTAGGGTCTAGCGGGGTAGAAGAGACCCAGTACTTC.

For this clone: This same CDR3 is encoded by further DNA sequences in the sample. V gene TRBV7-2 combines with J gene TRBJ2-3; tentatively, D is TRBD1 (5 bases). This CDR3 spans 13 amino acids. V lost 0 bases to trimming and J lost 6 bases, with 7 bases between them. CDR1 is SGHTA and CDR2 is FQGNSA in the germline V gene. The CDR3 DNA sequence: TGTGCCAGCAGCTTAGCAAGGGGCGATACGCAGTATTTT. This translates into CASSLARGDTQYF. The full variable domain, its missing parts supplied by reference TRBV7-2 and TRBJ2-3, is GAGVSQSPSNKVTEKGKDVELRCDPISGHTALYWYRQSLGQGLEFLIYFQGNSAPDKSGLPSDRFSAERTGGSVSTLTIQRTQQEDSAVYLCASSLARGDTQYFGPGTRLTVL.

The chain links TRBV4-3 to TRBJ2-5, with 7 positions matching TRBD1. The V gene's germline CDR1 is LGHNA and CDR2 YSLEER. CDR3 length: 15 residues. Trimming took 1 base from V and 5 from J; bases not matched to a gene: 7. Here the CDR3 reads CASSQGVQGKETQYF. The CDR3 coding sequence is TGCGCCAGCAGCCAAGGTGTACAGGGGAAGGAGACCCAGTACTTC.

This sequence joins TRBV7-9 and TRBJ2-1; D is perhaps TRBD1 (6 bases). This CDR3 region has 14 residues. Trimming took 4 bases from V and 5 from J, leaving 12 bases between them. Germline V gene lookup returns CDR1 SEHNR and CDR2 FQNEAQ (reference sequence). The CDR3 DNA sequence: TGTGCCAGCAGCTCACAGGGAAGCGACAATGAGCAGTTCTTC. Translated, it gives CASSSQGSDNEQFF. Supplemented by reference TRBV7-9 and TRBJ2-1, the full variable domain reads DTGVSQNPRHKITKRGQNVTFRCDPISEHNRLYWYRQTLGQGPEFLTYFQNEAQLEKSRLLSDRFSAERPKGSFSTLEIQRTEQGDSAMYLCASSSQGSDNEQFFGPGTRLTVL.

This clone was recorded a few times. This chain joins TRBV7-6 and TRBJ2-5; D uncertain. CDR3 length: 13 amino acids. V was pared by 4 bases and J by 1 base, with 7 bases between. Germline CDR1 reads SGHVS; CDR2 reads FNYEAQ. CDR3: CASSSIAQETQYF. In DNA, the CDR3 is TGTGCCAGCAGCTCTATAGCCCAAGAGACCCAGTACTTC.

This clone was seen repeatedly, ten times or more. This chain links TRBV14 with TRBJ2-5; unclear D gene. In germline, CDR1 is SGHDN, CDR2 FVKESK. Trimming took off 0 bases at V and 2 bases at J, with 10 bases between the two ends. This CDR3 has 15 residues. CDR3 DNA sequence: TGTGCCAGCAGCCAAGATGCAGGAAGACAAGAGACCCAGTACTTC. This codes for CASSQDAGRQETQYF.

This clone was found a few times. This sequence joins TRBV7-8 and TRBJ2-5; 7 bases agree with TRBD1. The CDR3 is 14 residues long. Germline CDR1 and CDR2: SGHVS and FQNEAQ. V lost 5 bases to trimming and J lost 3 bases; unmatched junction nucleotides: 6. DNA for the CDR3: TGTGCCAGCAGCGAACGGGACAGAAAAGAGACCCAGTACTTC. As protein: CASSERDRKETQYF.

This clone was counted only a few times. The chain is built from TRBV7-2 and TRBJ2-1; D is unresolved. Germline CDR1 is SGHTA and CDR2 is FQGNSA. V lost 10 bases and J lost 6, with 16 bases in between. This CDR3 contains 13 residues. The CDR3 protein is CATTGRYANEQFF. The CDR3 DNA reads as TGTGCCACCACTGGGCGGTATGCCAATGAGCAGTTCTTC.

CDR3 coding DNA: TGTGCCAGTTTTACAGGGGGCCGCCGGTCCACGAACACCGGGGAGCTGTTTTTT. This sequence encodes CASFTGGRRSTNTGELFF. The chain is built from TRBV9 and TRBJ2-2; 9 positions agree with TRBD1. V lost 8 bases and J lost 0; bases outside the gene matches: 14. The CDR3 is 18 residues long. Germline V CDR1 and CDR2: SGDLS, YYNGEE.